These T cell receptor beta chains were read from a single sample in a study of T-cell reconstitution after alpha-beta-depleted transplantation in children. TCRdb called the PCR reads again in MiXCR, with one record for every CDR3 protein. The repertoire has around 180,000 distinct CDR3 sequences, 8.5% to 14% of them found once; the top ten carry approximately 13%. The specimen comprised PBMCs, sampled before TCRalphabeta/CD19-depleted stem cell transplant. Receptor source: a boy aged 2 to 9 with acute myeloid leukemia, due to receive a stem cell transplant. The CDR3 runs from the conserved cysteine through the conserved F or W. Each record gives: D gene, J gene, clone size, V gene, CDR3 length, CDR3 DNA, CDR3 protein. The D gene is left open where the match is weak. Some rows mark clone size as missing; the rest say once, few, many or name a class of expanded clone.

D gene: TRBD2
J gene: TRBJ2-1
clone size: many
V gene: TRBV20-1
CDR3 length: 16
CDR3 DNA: TGCAGTGTTAGCCCTGGACTAGCGGGAGGGAGGGGTGAGCAGTTCTTC
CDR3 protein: CSVSPGLAGGRGEQFF

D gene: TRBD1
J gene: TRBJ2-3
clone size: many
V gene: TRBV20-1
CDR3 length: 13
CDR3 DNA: TGCAGCGTATGGACAGGGCTCACAGATACGCAGTATTTT
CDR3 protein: CSVWTGLTDTQYF

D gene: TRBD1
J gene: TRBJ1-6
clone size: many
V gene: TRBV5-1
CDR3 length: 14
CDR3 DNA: TGCGCCAGCAGCACTACAGGGGGAAATTCACCCCTCCACTTT
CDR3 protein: CASSTTGGNSPLHF

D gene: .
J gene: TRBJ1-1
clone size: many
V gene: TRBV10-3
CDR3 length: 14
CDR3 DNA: TGTGCCATCAGCAACAGGGATAGGGACACTGAAGCTTTCTTT
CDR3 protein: CAISNRDRDTEAFF

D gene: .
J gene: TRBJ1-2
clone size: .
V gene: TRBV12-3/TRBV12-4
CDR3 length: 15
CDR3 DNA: TGTCCCAGCAGTCGCGTCGTGGGTGGTGGCTATGGCTACACCTTC
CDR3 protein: CPSSRVVGGGYGYTF

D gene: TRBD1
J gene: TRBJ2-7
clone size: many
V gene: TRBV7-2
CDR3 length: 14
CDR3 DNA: TGTGCCAGCAGCGCCTGGGACAGGGGGCTTGAGCAGTACTTC
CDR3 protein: CASSAWDRGLEQYF

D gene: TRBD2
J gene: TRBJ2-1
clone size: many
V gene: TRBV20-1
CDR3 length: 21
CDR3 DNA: TGCAGTGCTAGAGCTAAACCTCGTCTAGGACTAGGCATAGGCTCCTACAATGAGCAGTTCTTC
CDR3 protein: CSARAKPRLGLGIGSYNEQFF

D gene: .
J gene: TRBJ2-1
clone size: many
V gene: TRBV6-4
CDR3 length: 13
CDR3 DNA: TGTGCCAGCAGTGACTCGGGACACAATGAGCAGTTCTTC
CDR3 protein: CASSDSGHNEQFF

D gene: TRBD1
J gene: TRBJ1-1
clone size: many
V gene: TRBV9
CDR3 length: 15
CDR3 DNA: TGTGCCAGCAGCACGGGACAGGGGTCTAACACTGAAGCTTTCTTT
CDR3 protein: CASSTGQGSNTEAFF

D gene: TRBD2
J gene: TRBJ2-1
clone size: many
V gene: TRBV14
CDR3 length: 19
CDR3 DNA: TGTGCCAGCAGCCCATTACCAGGACTAGCGGGGAACCTTTACAATGAGCAGTTCTTC
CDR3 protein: CASSPLPGLAGNLYNEQFF

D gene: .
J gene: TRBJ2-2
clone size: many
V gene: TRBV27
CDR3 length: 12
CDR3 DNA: TGTGCCAGCAGTCCCGCCCGTTGGGAGCTGTTTTTT
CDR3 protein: CASSPARWELFF

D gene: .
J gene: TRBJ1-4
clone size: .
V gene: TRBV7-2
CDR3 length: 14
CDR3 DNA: TGTGCCAGCAGCTATCAGGGTACTAATGAAAAACTGTTTTTT
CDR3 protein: CASSYQGTNEKLFF

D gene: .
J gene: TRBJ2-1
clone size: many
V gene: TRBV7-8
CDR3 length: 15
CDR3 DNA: TGTGCCAGCAGCCCTGAGTATGGGACGTTCAATGAGCAGTTCTTC
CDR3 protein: CASSPEYGTFNEQFF

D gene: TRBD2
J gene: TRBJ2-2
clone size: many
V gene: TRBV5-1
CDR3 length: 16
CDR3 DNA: TGCGCCAGCAGCTTGTACCGTAGCGGGACCACCGGGGAGCTGTTTTTT
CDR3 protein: CASSLYRSGTTGELFF

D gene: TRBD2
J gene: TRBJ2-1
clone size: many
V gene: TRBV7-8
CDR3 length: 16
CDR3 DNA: TGTGCCAGCAGCCCCAGACTAGCGGGAGGTCGGAATGAGCAGTTCTTC
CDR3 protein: CASSPRLAGGRNEQFF

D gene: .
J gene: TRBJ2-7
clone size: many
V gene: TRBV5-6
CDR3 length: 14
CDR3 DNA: TGTGCCAGCAGCCCGGGACTCAGCTCCTACGAGCAGTACTTC
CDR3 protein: CASSPGLSSYEQYF

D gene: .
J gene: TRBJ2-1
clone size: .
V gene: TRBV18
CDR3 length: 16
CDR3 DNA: TGTGCCAGCTCACCACCGGTCGCGAGCTCCTACAATGAGCAGTTCTTC
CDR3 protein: CASSPPVASSYNEQFF

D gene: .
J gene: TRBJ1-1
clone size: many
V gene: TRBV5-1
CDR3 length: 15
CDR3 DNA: TGCGCCAGCAGCTTGTTGCGGGGGCAGAACACTGAAGCTTTCTTT
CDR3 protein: CASSLLRGQNTEAFF

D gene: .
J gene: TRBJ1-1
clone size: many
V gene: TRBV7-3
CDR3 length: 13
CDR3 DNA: TGTGCCAGCAGCTTACCAGGGAAAACTGAAGCTTTCTTT
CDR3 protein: CASSLPGKTEAFF

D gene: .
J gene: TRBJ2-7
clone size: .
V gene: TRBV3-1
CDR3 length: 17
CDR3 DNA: TGTGCCAGCTGCCAAGCCCCCCCCGGAGACTTCCCCTACGAGCAGTACTTC
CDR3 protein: CASCQAPPGDFPYEQYF

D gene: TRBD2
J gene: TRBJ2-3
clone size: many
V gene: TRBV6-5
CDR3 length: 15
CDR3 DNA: TGTGCCAGCAGTTCTAGCGGGGGGGTGGCCGATACGCAGTATTTT
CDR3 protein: CASSSSGGVADTQYF

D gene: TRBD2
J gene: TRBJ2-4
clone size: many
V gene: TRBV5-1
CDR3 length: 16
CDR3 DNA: TGCGCCAGCAGCTTCGCTAGCGGGGGGGCCAAAAACATTCAGTACTTC
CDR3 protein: CASSFASGGAKNIQYF

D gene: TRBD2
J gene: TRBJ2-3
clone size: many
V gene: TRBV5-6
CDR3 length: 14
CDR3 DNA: TGTGCCAGCAGTACTAGCGGGGGAACAGATACGCAGTATTTT
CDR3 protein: CASSTSGGTDTQYF

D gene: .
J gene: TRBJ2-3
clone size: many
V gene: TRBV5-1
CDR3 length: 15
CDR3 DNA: TGCGCCAGCAGCCGTCTAGCGCCATCTGAAGATACGCAGTATTTT
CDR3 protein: CASSRLAPSEDTQYF

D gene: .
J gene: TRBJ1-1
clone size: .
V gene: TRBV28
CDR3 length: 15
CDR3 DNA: TGTGCCAGCAGCACCACCCGCTTGGGGCGTGCTGAAGCTTTCTTT
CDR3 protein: CASSTTRLGRAEAFF

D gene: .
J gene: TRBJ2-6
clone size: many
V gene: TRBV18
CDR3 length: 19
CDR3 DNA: TGTGCCAGCTCACTCCGACAGCGAACAACGACCTCTGGGGCCAACGTCCTGACTTTC
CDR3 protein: CASSLRQRTTTSGANVLTF

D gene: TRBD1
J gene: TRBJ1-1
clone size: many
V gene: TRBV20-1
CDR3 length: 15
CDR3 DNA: TGCAGTGCCTCCGACAGGGTCAGGCTGAACACTGAAGCTTTCTTT
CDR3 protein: CSASDRVRLNTEAFF

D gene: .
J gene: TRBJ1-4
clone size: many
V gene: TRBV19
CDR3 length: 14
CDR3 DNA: TGTGCCAGTAGTATGCCGCTGAATAATGAAAAACTGTTTTTT
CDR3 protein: CASSMPLNNEKLFF

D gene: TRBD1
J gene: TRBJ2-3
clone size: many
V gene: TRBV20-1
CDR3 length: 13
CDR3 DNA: TGCAGTGCCCCACAACAGGGGCCAGATACGCAGTATTTT
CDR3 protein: CSAPQQGPDTQYF

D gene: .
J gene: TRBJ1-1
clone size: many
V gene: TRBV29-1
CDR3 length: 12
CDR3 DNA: TGCAGCGTTCGGCAGGAAAACACTGAAGCTTTCTTT
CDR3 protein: CSVRQENTEAFF

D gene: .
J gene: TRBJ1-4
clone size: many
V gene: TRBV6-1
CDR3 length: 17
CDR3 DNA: TGTGCCAGCAGTGAATTAGGGAGGCCTCGGTCCCCTGAAAAACTGTTTTTT
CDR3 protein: CASSELGRPRSPEKLFF

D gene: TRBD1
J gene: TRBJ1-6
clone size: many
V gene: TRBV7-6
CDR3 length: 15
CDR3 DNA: TGTGCCAGCAGCACCGGGACAGGGTATAATTCACCCCTCCACTTT
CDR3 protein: CASSTGTGYNSPLHF

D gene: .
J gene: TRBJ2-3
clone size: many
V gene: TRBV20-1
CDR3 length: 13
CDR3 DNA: TGCAGTGCTCGTACTGGGATCACAGATACGCAGTATTTT
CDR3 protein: CSARTGITDTQYF

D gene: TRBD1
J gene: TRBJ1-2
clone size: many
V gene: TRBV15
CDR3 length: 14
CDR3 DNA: TGTGCCACCAGCAGAGGCGGGACAGGGGATGGCTACACCTTC
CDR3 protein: CATSRGGTGDGYTF

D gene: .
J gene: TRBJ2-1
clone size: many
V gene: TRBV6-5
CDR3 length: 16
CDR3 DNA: TGTGCCAGCAGTTACTACATAGGCAGGGACTACAATGAGCAGTTCTTC
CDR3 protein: CASSYYIGRDYNEQFF

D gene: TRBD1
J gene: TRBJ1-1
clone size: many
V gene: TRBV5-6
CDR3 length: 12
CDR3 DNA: TGTGCCAGCAGCGACGGGACAGGAAAAGCTTTCTTT
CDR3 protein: CASSDGTGKAFF

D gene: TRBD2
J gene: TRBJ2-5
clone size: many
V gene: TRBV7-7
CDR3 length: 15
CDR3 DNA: TGTGCTAGCAGCTTAGCCGGGACTACCCAAGAGACCCAGTACTTC
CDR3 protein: CASSLAGTTQETQYF